Listed here are 16 T cell receptor beta chains from one sample, sequenced in a study of regulatory T cells in long-lasting Graves disease. Time point specified: newly diagnosed GD, antithyroid drugs for less than 3 months. The TCR library used RNA extracted from PBMCs. Arm-PCR of CDR3 regions and iRepertoire HTBI primers were used to build TCR beta libraries. TCRdb re-called the multiplex PCR reads with MiXCR, one entry per CDR3 protein. This sample has 350,000 to 500,000 distinct CDR3 sequences, with 12% to 15% found just once. Separately, the same data were catalogued under a study of T cells in Graves' hyperthyroidism and ophthalmopathy.

The input for sequencing was peripheral blood mononuclear cells (PBMCs), taken at new diagnosis, from a patient treated with antithyroid drugs. These receptor sequences come from a woman between 45 and 65 years old with Graves disease.

This clonotype was seen many times. V and J are TRBV20-1 and TRBJ2-5; tentatively, D is TRBD1 (6 bases). Germline lookup yields CDR1 DFQATT and CDR2 SNEGSKA (reference sequence). The CDR3 runs 13 residues. Between the trimmed V and J ends, which lost 3 bases and 3 bases, there was a span of 11 bases. The CDR3 DNA reads as TGCAGTGCTAGCCCAGACAGGAAAGAGACCCAGTACTTC. Its protein is CSASPDRKETQYF.

Note on this clonotype: A single base separates this from a much larger clone, so it may be a read error. The chain links TRBV5-6 to TRBJ1-1, with 9 bases aligning to TRBD1. V lost 10 bases, J lost 4 bases, and 11 bases stayed unmatched. Germline lookup yields CDR1 SGHDT and CDR2 YYEEEE. The CDR3 contains 14 residues. The CDR3, as DNA: TGTGCCTGCCGTGGGACAGGGTGGGGCACTGAAGCTTTCTTT. Residues: CACRGTGWGTEAFF. The full variable domain, with the rest looked up from reference TRBV5-6 and TRBJ1-1, is DAGVTQSPTHLIKTRGQQVTLRCSPKSGHDTVSWYQQALGQGPQFIFQYYEEEERQRGNFPDRFSGHQFPNYSSELNVNALLLGDSALYLCACRGTGWGTEAFFGQGTRLTVV.

A remark on this clonotype: The junction departs from the called germline gene at one end, perhaps through a read error. V and J are TRBV4-1 and TRBJ2-1, with 10 bases identical to TRBD2. The CDR3 covers 17 residues. Germline values: CDR1 MGHRA, CDR2 YSYEKL. This chain's CDR3 is CASSQASGRSQRNGQFF. The CDR3 nucleotides read TGCGCCAGCAGCCAAGCTAGCGGGAGAAGCCAGCGCAATGGGCAGTTCTTC.

The rearrangement joins TRBV5-1 to TRBJ2-1; 13 bases are a match to TRBD2. This CDR3 comprises 18 residues. Germline loops: CDR1 SGHRS, CDR2 YFSETQ. V lost 0 bases and J lost 3; bases outside the gene matches: 6. This chain's CDR3 is CASSLAPGLAGNYNEQFF. The DNA for the CDR3 is TGCGCCAGCAGCTTGGCGCCGGGACTAGCGGGGAACTACAATGAGCAGTTCTTC.

This clonotype was recorded at least ten times. The V and J genes are TRBV2 and TRBJ1-1; perhaps TRBD1 as D (5 bases). Germline loops: CDR1 SNHLY, CDR2 FYNNEI. This CDR3 comprises 15 residues. The germline V and J ends were trimmed by 3 bases and 0 bases, with 11 bases remaining between them. CDR3 nucleotide sequence: TGTGCCAGCAGTGAGGGACGAGTGGTGAACACTGAAGCTTTCTTT. As protein: CASSEGRVVNTEAFF.

This clonotype was found many times. The chain has TRBV28 and TRBJ1-3; a possible D gene is TRBD1 (5 bases). Germline loops: CDR1 MDHEN, CDR2 SYDVKM. The V end was cut by 6 bases, the J end by 4 bases, with 13 bases between. The CDR3 loop spans 14 amino acids. The CDR3 nucleotides read TGTGCCAGCAGCACCGGGACGAAGGGAAACACCATATATTTT. Translation gives CASSTGTKGNTIYF.

This clonotype was seen at least ten times. The chain has TRBV12-3 or TRBV12-4 and TRBJ2-3; 10 positions match TRBD1. CDR3 size: 15 residues. The J segment lost 3 bases and the V segment lost 3 bases, leaving 3 bases of the junction unmatched. CDR3 protein: CASSFRTGGTDTQYF. CDR3 DNA: TGTGCCAGCAGTTTTAGGACAGGGGGGACAGATACGCAGTATTTT.

This clonotype was recorded at least ten times. The V gene is TRBV5-5, the J gene TRBJ1-6, with no clear D. The V and J ends lost 0 bases and 7 bases respectively, with 8 bases between them. This CDR3 has 14 residues. The germline V gene has CDR1 SGHKS and CDR2 YYEKEE (reference sequence). The CDR3 here is CASSLADLNSPLHF. CDR3 DNA: TGTGCCAGCAGCTTGGCCGACCTCAATTCACCCCTCCACTTT.

This clonotype was recorded only once. The chain recombines TRBV20-1 with TRBJ2-5; 16 bases map to TRBD2. This CDR3 region has 17 residues. The V and J ends lost 3 bases and 5 bases, in that order; junction bases with no gene match: 9. Germline V gene data show CDR1 as DFQATT and CDR2 as SNEGSKA (reference sequence). CDR3 in amino acids: CSASLGTSGRAGETQYF. Written as DNA, the CDR3 is TGCAGTGCTAGTCTTGGGACTAGCGGGAGGGCCGGGGAGACCCAGTACTTC.

This clonotype has ten or more counts. The DNA of the CDR3 is TGTGCCAGCAGTTCCACTAGCGTCTACTACGAGCAGTACTTC. Its protein product is CASSSTSVYYEQYF. The rearrangement links TRBV6-5 to TRBJ2-7, with 7 bases that match TRBD2. This CDR3 has 14 amino acids. Germline trimming cut 4 bases from V and 3 bases from J; bases unmatched to any gene: 6. Germline V gene sequence: CDR1 MNHEY, CDR2 SVGAGI.

The V gene is TRBV29-1, the J gene TRBJ1-3; no reliable D call. In germline, CDR1 is SQVTM, CDR2 ANQGSEA. Trimming stripped 3 bases from V and 0 bases from J, with 9 bases between. The CDR3 length is 14 residues. The CDR3: CSVDSDSSGNTIYF. As DNA, the CDR3 is TGCAGCGTTGATTCGGATAGCTCTGGAAACACCATATATTTT.

This clonotype was counted at least ten times. The V gene is TRBV24-1, the J gene TRBJ1-5, with a weak D call TRBD1 (6 bases). The CDR3 runs to 14 residues. Germline CDR1 is KGHDR and CDR2 is SFDVKD. Trimming shortened V by 6 bases and J by 3 bases, and 11 bases separated the two germline ends. DNA of the CDR3: TGTGCCACCAGTCATCGGACAGTCAATCAGCCCCAGCATTTT. It translates to CATSHRTVNQPQHF.

The chain combines TRBV5-1 with TRBJ2-2; 7 bases are a match to TRBD1. With 4 bases clipped from V and 4 bases from J, the junction kept 10 bases outside the gene matches. CDR1 is SGHRS, CDR2 YFSETQ, per germline. This CDR3 contains 16 residues. This CDR3 reads CASSPQTGWVTGELFF. Here the CDR3 DNA reads TGCGCCAGCAGCCCACAGACAGGGTGGGTCACCGGGGAGCTGTTTTTT.

The chain combines TRBV25-1 with TRBJ2-7, with unresolved D. CDR3 length equals 12 residues. The V gene lost 5 bases and the J gene lost 3 bases, with 8 bases spanning the gap. Per germline, CDR1 MGHDK and CDR2 SYGVNS. The CDR3 sequence: CASSRRDYEQYF. In DNA form, the CDR3 reads TGTGCCAGCAGTCGGAGAGACTACGAGCAGTACTTC.

This clonotype showed up many times. The chain uses TRBV7-8 and TRBJ1-5; 9 bases agree with TRBD1. CDR1 and CDR2 (germline): SGHVS, FQNEAQ. This CDR3 has 19 residues. With V trimmed by 4 bases and J by 4 bases, 17 bases remained unmatched. Written as DNA, the CDR3 is TGTGCCAGCAGCTCACTCGCTTTACAGGGGGCTGGTGGAAATCAGCCCCAGCATTTT. It specifies CASSSLALQGAGGNQPQHF.

The table lists this clonotype with a few counts. The chain employs TRBV19 and TRBJ1-4, with D perhaps matching TRBD1 (6 bases). The CDR3 is 14 residues long. Germline V gene data show CDR1 as LNHDA and CDR2 as SQIVND (reference sequence). Trimming shortened V by 8 bases and J by 7 bases, and 17 bases separated the two germline ends. The CDR3 DNA is TGTGCCAGTCGTCGAAGCAGGGGAGGTGAAAAACTGTTTTTT. Amino acid sequence: CASRRSRGGEKLFF.